The following is a T cell receptor (beta chain) sequence with its context. CDR1 is SGHAT, CDR2 FQNNGV, per germline. Deletions cut 4 bases from V and 9 bases from J, with 22 bases between. This CDR3 has 16 residues. This sample stems from a study of blood T cell repertoires in COVID-19. The protocol was immunoSEQ multiplex PCR, while the TCRdb copy is restricted to in-frame clones and leaves out a portion. Among 140,000 to 150,000 clones, about 80% were seen once, and the ten largest hold around 45%. J is TRBJ2-1 and V is TRBV11-2; possibly TRBD2 for D (7 bases). The sequencing sample was made of peripheral blood. This receptor was taken from a human donor in a cohort sampled during active COVID-19. The CDR3 coding sequence is TGTGCCAGCAGCTGGTCCCTTGGGGGGGCGCTTGGTGAGCAGTTCTTC. Translating it yields CASSWSLGGALGEQFF. Using reference TRBV11-2 and TRBJ2-1 for the parts outside the CDR3, the full variable domain is EAGVAQSPRYKIIEKRQSVAFWCNPISGHATLYWYQQILGQGPKLLIQFQNNGVVDDSQLPKDRFSAERLKGVDSTLKIQPAKLEDSAVYLCASSWSLGGALGEQFFGPGTRLTVL.